These 18 T cell receptor beta chains were all obtained from the same sample, sequenced in a study of CD8+CD57+ T cells in acquired aplastic anemia. Flow cytometry had shown expanded CD8+CD57+ cells in the patients chosen for sequencing. Genomic DNA, the template, was used for profiling of the TCR beta VDJ and CDR3. TCRdb used MiXCR to reprocess the reads, holding one entry per CDR3 protein. The data contain 150,000 to 170,000 distinct CDR3 sequences, around half of them singletons. The sequencing sample was made of sorted CD4+, CD8+, or CD8+CD57+ T cells (not recorded which) from PBMCs. The receptors come from a human donor with aplastic anemia.

The rearrangement joins TRBV2 to TRBJ2-3; the D call may be TRBD1 or TRBD2 (5 bases each). V lost 8 bases, J lost 5 bases, and 20 bases lay in between. This CDR3 has 15 residues. Per the germline V gene, CDR1 is SNHLY and CDR2 is FYNNEI. The CDR3, as DNA: TGTGCCAGCCAAATTCGAGTTGGGGCGGGAGATACGCAGTATTTT. It is translated as CASQIRVGAGDTQYF.

This sequence joins TRBV11-2 and TRBJ2-7; no clear D. Germline V lookup: CDR1 SGHAT, CDR2 FQNNGV. Trimming left V 0 bases short and J 4 bases short, with 10 bases between. The CDR3 is made up of 14 amino acids. CDR3 sequence reads: CASSLDALGYEQYF. CDR3 DNA: TGTGCCAGCAGCTTAGACGCTTTGGGTTACGAGCAGTACTTC. Full variable domain (outside the CDR3, taken from reference TRBV11-2 and TRBJ2-7): EAGVAQSPRYKIIEKRQSVAFWCNPISGHATLYWYQQILGQGPKLLIQFQNNGVVDDSQLPKDRFSAERLKGVDSTLKIQPAKLEDSAVYLCASSLDALGYEQYFGPGTRLTVT.

This clonotype was observed at least ten times. This chain connects TRBV7-6 to TRBJ1-1; 8 bases agree with TRBD1. V shed 1 base and J 0 bases; nucleotides not matched to a gene: 4. The germline gives CDR1 SGHVS, CDR2 FNYEAQ. The CDR3 contains 16 residues. This chain's CDR3 is CASSLVPGGVNTEAFF. The CDR3 bases are TGTGCCAGCAGCTTAGTTCCAGGGGGCGTGAACACTGAAGCTTTCTTT.

The chain carries TRBV19 and TRBJ1-2; D is ambiguous. The CDR3 sequence is 14 residues long. CDR1 LNHDA and CDR2 SQIVND come from the germline V gene (reference sequence). Trimming stripped 9 bases from V and 3 bases from J, with 17 bases between. The DNA for the CDR3 is TGTGCCAGCAAAGAGGGAGGTTGGGACTATGGCTACACCTTC. Residues: CASKEGGWDYGYTF.

The chain employs TRBV29-1 and TRBJ2-1, with 9 bases that match TRBD2. CDR1 and CDR2 (germline): SQVTM, ANQGSEA. The CDR3 extends over 13 amino acids. V was pared by 5 bases and J by 5 bases, with 4 bases of the junction left unmatched. The CDR3 here is CSVRLADNNEQFF. The CDR3 DNA reads TGCAGCGTTCGACTAGCGGATAACAATGAGCAGTTCTTC.

As concerns this clonotype: Since a much larger clone is just one base distant, this may be a read error. V usage is TRBV20-1 and J usage is TRBJ1-5; 9 bases align to TRBD1. The CDR3 has 17 residues. The germline CDR1 and CDR2 sequences are DFQATT and SNEGSKA (reference sequence). Trimming took 5 bases from V and 5 from J; bases not matched to a gene: 16. The CDR3 region is CSASGGSPGQGDQPQHF. The CDR3 DNA follows: TGCAGTGCTTCAGGAGGGTCCCCGGGACAGGGTGATCAGCCCCAGCATTTT.

This clonotype occurred a few times. This chain links TRBV2 with TRBJ2-5; D gene ambiguous. CDR3 size: 13 residues. Germline-derived CDR1 and CDR2 are SNHLY and FYNNEI. Trimming cost V 7 bases and J 4 bases, with 13 bases left between them. For the CDR3, the DNA is TGTGCCAGCACCCGATCGTTTCGAGAGACCCAGTACTTC. Encoded protein: CASTRSFRETQYF.

This chain connects TRBV6-1 to TRBJ2-2; D remains ambiguous. The ends were cut back, 6 bases at V and 4 bases at J, with 15 bases in the middle. This CDR3 is built from 15 residues. Germline lookup yields CDR1 MNHNS and CDR2 SASEGT. CDR3 in DNA: TGTGCCAGCAGCGTTAACGTAGGGCTCACCGGGGAGCTGTTTTTT. It yields the protein CASSVNVGLTGELFF.

The V gene is TRBV9, the J gene TRBJ1-1, with TRBD1 identical over 8 bases. V gave up 0 bases and J gave up 4 bases; unmatched junction bases: 2. CDR3 size: 14 residues. Germline CDR1 reads SGDLS; CDR2 reads YYNGEE. The CDR3 reads CASSVGRGLTEAFF. The CDR3 nucleotides are TGTGCCAGCAGCGTAGGCAGGGGGCTCACTGAAGCTTTCTTT.

The CDR3 nucleotides are TGTGCCAGCAGCACCACCTGGGGGGGCGGCGAGCAGTACTTC. Translated: CASSTTWGGGEQYF. This sequence joins TRBV7-8 and TRBJ2-7, with a tentative D call TRBD2 (7 bases). The ends were cut back, 5 bases at V and 6 bases at J, with 17 bases in the middle. The CDR3 length is 14 residues. CDR1 is SGHVS, CDR2 FQNEAQ, per germline.

This clonotype was seen only a few times. The chain couples TRBV6-1 to TRBJ1-1; D perhaps matches TRBD1 (5 bases). V dropped 2 bases and J dropped 4 bases, with 11 bases sitting between them. CDR3 length: 14 residues. CDR1 is MNHNS and CDR2 is SASEGT in the germline V gene. The CDR3 bases are TGTGCCAGCAGTGAAAAACAGGATTTCACTGAAGCTTTCTTT. It yields the protein CASSEKQDFTEAFF.

Note on this clonotype: The junction shows a germline mismatch at one end, possibly a read error. The CDR3 spells CASRLGRGRNEQFF. DNA of the CDR3: TGTGCCAGCAGATTAGGGCGGGGCCGGAATGAGCAGTTCTTC. The chain links TRBV10-1 to TRBJ2-1; perhaps TRBD2 as D (6 bases). The germline gives CDR1 WNHNN, CDR2 SYGVQD (reference sequence). The CDR3 length is 14 residues.

The chain recombines TRBV6-1 with TRBJ2-7; D unresolved. The CDR3 extends over 15 amino acids. Germline V gene lookup returns CDR1 MNHNS and CDR2 SASEGT. Deletions cut 6 bases from V and 1 base from J, with 16 bases between. The DNA of the CDR3 is TGTGCCAGCAGGACCGGGCCATTCTCTTCCTACGAGCAGTACTTC. It specifies CASRTGPFSSYEQYF.

The rearrangement joins TRBV19 to TRBJ2-7, with TRBD2 identical over 8 bases. This CDR3 comprises 14 residues. The V and J ends lost 3 bases and 6 bases, in that order; junction bases with no gene match: 7. The germline V gene encodes CDR1 LNHDA and CDR2 SQIVND (reference sequence). CDR3: CASSIGGGAREQYF. CDR3 in DNA: TGTGCCAGTAGTATCGGGGGGGGTGCTCGCGAGCAGTACTTC.

The rearrangement joins TRBV9 to TRBJ1-6; unclear D gene. V dropped 0 bases and J dropped 6 bases, with 4 bases sitting between them. The germline gives CDR1 SGDLS, CDR2 YYNGEE. The CDR3 is 13 residues long. The CDR3 sequence is CASSVVFNSPLHF. CDR3 nucleotides: TGTGCCAGCAGCGTAGTCTTTAATTCACCCCTCCACTTT.

Worth noting for this clonotype: At one boundary the junction diverges from the germline segment, which might be a read error. This CDR3 is CASSEYTPDRGRDWDEKLFF. CDR3 bases: TGTGCCAGCAGCGAATATACTCCAGACAGGGGGCGTGATTGGGATGAAAAACTGTTTTTT. The J gene is TRBJ1-4, the V gene TRBV25-1; 10 nucleotides align to TRBD1. The germline gives CDR1 MGHDK, CDR2 SYGVNS. This CDR3 is 20 amino acids long.

This clonotype turned up a few times. The rearrangement uses TRBV24-1 and TRBJ1-2; D is possibly TRBD1 (5 bases). The germline gives CDR1 KGHDR, CDR2 SFDVKD. V was pared by 5 bases and J by 5 bases, with 23 bases between. CDR3 length: 17 residues. The CDR3, as DNA: TGTGCCACCAGTGCGAACCAACAGCAGGGATCAATTTATGGCTACACCTTC. Translated, it gives CATSANQQQGSIYGYTF.

This clonotype has a count of ten or more. The rearrangement links TRBV7-6 to TRBJ1-2; weak D call: TRBD1 (5 bases). CDR1 SGHVS and CDR2 FNYEAQ come from the germline V gene. The V end was cut by 0 bases, the J end by 4 bases, with 9 bases between. The CDR3 is 14 residues long. CDR3 nucleotides: TGTGCCAGCAGCTTAGCGCACAGGTCCTATGGCTACACCTTC. Protein: CASSLAHRSYGYTF.